This T cell receptor (beta chain) appears in the sequencing data of a study of metastatic and nonmetastatic thyroid tumors. Thyroid surgery took place with no prior treatment in any patient. This clone was detected only a few times. MiXCR re-clonotyped the PCR reads for TCRdb. The sample carries about 28,000 clones, over 20% recorded once. The CDR3 runs 15 residues. CDR1 MNHEY and CDR2 SMNVEV come from the germline V gene (reference sequence). Trimming cost V 6 bases and J 3 bases, with 17 bases left between them. The gene calls are TRBV27 and TRBJ1-1, with a weak D call TRBD1 (6 bases). Sequenced input: blood. The origin of this receptor is a female donor with papillary thyroid cancer or a benign thyroid nodule (not recorded which). Some clones in this sample may be carry-over from other donors' samples. The CDR3 protein is CASRAGVGGYTEAFF. The DNA for the CDR3 is TGTGCCAGCAGAGCAGGGGTCGGCGGCTACACTGAAGCTTTCTTT.